The T cell receptor (beta chain) described here comes from a study of PD-1 blockade in classical Hodgkin lymphoma. Libraries were prepared by immunoSEQ multiplex PCR; TCRdb keeps only in-frame clonotypes and omits some of them. The sample lists roughly 31,000 clones, over 75% seen once, with about 2.4% in the top ten. Trimming took 4 bases from V and 9 from J, leaving 27 bases between them. This CDR3 is built from 16 residues. The germline V gene has CDR1 GTSNPN and CDR2 SVGIG (reference sequence). Each of the patients experienced relapse following autologous stem cell transplantation, and their brentuximab vedotin exposure differed. Thawed PBMCs were the source of CD4+ T cells, purified by magnetic negative selection.

The source is a human donor with classical Hodgkin lymphoma. This sample comprised CD4+ T cells from blood, obtained at baseline. This chain uses TRBV30 with TRBJ1-1; maybe TRBD1 (5 bases). CDR3 coding DNA: TGTGCCTGGACCAGGGTGGGGGGATTGCTTGAGGGTAAAGCTTTCTTT. Amino acid sequence: CAWTRVGGLLEGKAFF.